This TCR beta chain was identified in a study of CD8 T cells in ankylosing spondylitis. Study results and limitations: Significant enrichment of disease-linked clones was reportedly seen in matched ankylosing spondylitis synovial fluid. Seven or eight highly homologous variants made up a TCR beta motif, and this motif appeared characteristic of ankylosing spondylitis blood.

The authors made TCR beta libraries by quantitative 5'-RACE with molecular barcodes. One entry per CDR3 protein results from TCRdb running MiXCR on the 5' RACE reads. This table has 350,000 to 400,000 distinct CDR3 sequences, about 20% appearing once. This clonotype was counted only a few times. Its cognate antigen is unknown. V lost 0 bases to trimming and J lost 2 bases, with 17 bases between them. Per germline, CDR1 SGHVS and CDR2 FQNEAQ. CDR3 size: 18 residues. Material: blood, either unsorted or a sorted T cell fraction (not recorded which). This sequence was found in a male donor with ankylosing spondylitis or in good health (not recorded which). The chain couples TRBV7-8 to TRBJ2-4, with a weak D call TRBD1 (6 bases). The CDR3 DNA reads TGTGCCAGCAGCTTAGCCAGGGTCAGGGGTGGTACCAAAAACATTCAGTACTTC. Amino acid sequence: CASSLARVRGGTKNIQYF.